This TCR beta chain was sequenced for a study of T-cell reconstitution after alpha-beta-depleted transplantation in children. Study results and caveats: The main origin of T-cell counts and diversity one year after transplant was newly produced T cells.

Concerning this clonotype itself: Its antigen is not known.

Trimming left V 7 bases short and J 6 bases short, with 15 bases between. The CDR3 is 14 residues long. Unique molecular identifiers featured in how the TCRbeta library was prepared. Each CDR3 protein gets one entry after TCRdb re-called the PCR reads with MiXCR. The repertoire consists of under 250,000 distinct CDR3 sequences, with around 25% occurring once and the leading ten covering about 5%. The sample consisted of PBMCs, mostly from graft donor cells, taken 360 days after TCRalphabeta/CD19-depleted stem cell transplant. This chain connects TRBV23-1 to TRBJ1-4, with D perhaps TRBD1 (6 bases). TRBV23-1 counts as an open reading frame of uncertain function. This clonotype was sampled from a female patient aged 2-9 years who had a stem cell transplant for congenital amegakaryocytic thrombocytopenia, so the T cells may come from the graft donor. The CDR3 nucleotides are TGCGCCAGCACGAAGGGGGACATTGATGAAAAACTGTTTTTT. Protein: CASTKGDIDEKLFF.